Listed below are T cell receptor beta chains from one sample, sequenced in a study of T cells in Graves' hyperthyroidism and ophthalmopathy. TCRdb reprocessed the multiplex PCR reads with MiXCR, giving one entry per CDR3 protein. This sample has more than 350,000 distinct CDR3 sequences; about 16% occur once, and the top ten carry approximately 20%. Sequencing was done on a sample of blood. All receptors derive from a woman aged 55-75 years with Graves' ophthalmopathy. Both conserved end residues are part of each CDR3. The D gene is left open where the match is weak. Clone size, where shown, is once, few, many, or a class for clones that have expanded.

V gene,J gene,D gene,clone size,CDR3 DNA,CDR3 protein
TRBV12-3/TRBV12-4,TRBJ2-2,-,many,TGTGCCAGCAGTTTACCGGTTCCCGGGGAGCTGTTTTTT,CASSLPVPGELFF
TRBV18,TRBJ1-2,TRBD1,many,TGTGCCAGCTCACCGACAGGGGGAGGCTACACCTTC,CASSPTGGGYTF
TRBV7-2,TRBJ1-4,-,-,TGTGCCAGCAGCTCAGCCGGGACTTTCGAAAAACTGTTTTTT,CASSSAGTFEKLFF
TRBV10-3,TRBJ1-1,-,many,TGTGCCGGAAGAGACGGAAACACTGAAGCTTTCTTT,CAGRDGNTEAFF
TRBV30,TRBJ1-4,-,few,TGTGCCTGGAGTGTCCGGGGCCGATGGGTTCGTGGTGAAAAACTGTTTTTT,CAWSVRGRWVRGEKLFF
TRBV6-4,TRBJ2-2,-,-,TGTGCCAGCAGGGGCACAGGTGCTAACACCGGGGAGCTGTTTTTT,CASRGTGANTGELFF
TRBV3-1,TRBJ1-1,-,many,TGTGCCAGCAGCCCCCGGAACACTGAAGCTTTCTTT,CASSPRNTEAFF
TRBV20-1,TRBJ2-7,TRBD2,-,TGCAGTGCTAGAGATGTTGCTAGCGGGAGCTACGAGCAGTACTTC,CSARDVASGSYEQYF
TRBV27,TRBJ1-2,-,once,TGTGCCAGCAGGTGGTCGGGGGGCGAAGGCTACACCTTC,CASRWSGGEGYTF
TRBV28,TRBJ1-5,TRBD1,many,TGTGCCAGCAGTTTCGGAGGGACAGCAGGCAATCAGCCCCAGCATTTT,CASSFGGTAGNQPQHF
TRBV19,TRBJ2-3,-,few,TGTGCCAGTACCAAAGCCCGTAGCGCAGATACGCAGTATTTT,CASTKARSADTQYF
TRBV28,TRBJ2-3,-,-,TGTGCCAGCAGTTTCCCAGGGCAAAGCTATACTTATAATACGCAGTATTTT,CASSFPGQSYTYNTQYF
TRBV29-1,TRBJ2-5,TRBD2,-,TGCAGCGTTGGGACTAGCGGGAGGGCCAGAGAGACCCAGTACTTC,CSVGTSGRARETQYF
TRBV28,TRBJ2-5,TRBD1,many,TGTGCCAGCAGTACTAGAGGGGACAGGCAATCGCAAGAGACCCAGTACTTC,CASSTRGDRQSQETQYF
TRBV28,TRBJ1-1,-,many,TGTGCCAGCAGTTTGTTACAGGGAGTTTCGAACACTGAAGCTTTCTTT,CASSLLQGVSNTEAFF
TRBV12-3/TRBV12-4,TRBJ1-1,-,few,TGTGCCAGCACCCCCCAATGGGGACGTGCTTTCTTT,CASTPQWGRAFF
TRBV3-1,TRBJ2-7,TRBD2,few,TGTGCCAGCAGCCCTAAGGTGACTAGCGGGAGTCTCGAGCAGTACTTC,CASSPKVTSGSLEQYF
TRBV20-1,TRBJ2-7,-,many,TGCAGTGCCGGGGGCAGGGGTCGCGACGAGCAGTACTTC,CSAGGRGRDEQYF
TRBV5-1,TRBJ2-1,TRBD2,many,TGCGCCAGCAGCTTCGGGACAGCACACGCGGGAGGGGTCGATGAGCAGTTCTTC,CASSFGTAHAGGVDEQFF
TRBV2,TRBJ2-4,-,many,TGTGCCAGCAGTGAGAGCCTATCTCGAGCCATTCAGTACTTC,CASSESLSRAIQYF
TRBV24-1,TRBJ2-3,TRBD2,-,TGTGCCACCAGTGATACGGGACTAGCGGGAGGCACAGATACGCAGTATTTT,CATSDTGLAGGTDTQYF
TRBV12-3/TRBV12-4,TRBJ2-7,TRBD2,many,TGTGCCAGCAGGGAGACTAGCGGGCCTAACGAGCAGTACTTC,CASRETSGPNEQYF
TRBV5-6,TRBJ2-5,-,-,TGTGCCAGCAGCTTGGGGGGAACAGGAATCCAAGAGACCCAGTACTTC,CASSLGGTGIQETQYF
TRBV5-1,TRBJ2-3,TRBD2,many,TGCGCCAGCACCCAACTAGCGGCCACAGATACGCAGTATTTT,CASTQLAATDTQYF
TRBV5-1,TRBJ2-5,TRBD2,-,TGCGCCAGCAGGTTACTAGCGGGAGGAGTGCGGGAGACCCAGTACTTC,CASRLLAGGVRETQYF
TRBV6-1,TRBJ2-7,TRBD2,many,TGTGCCAGCAGTGAAGACTGGGCGGGAGGGTCGCTGCAGTACTTC,CASSEDWAGGSLQYF
TRBV28,TRBJ1-4,-,-,TGTGCCAGCAGTTTTCTGACACCAACGGGAGAAAAACTGTTTTTT,CASSFLTPTGEKLFF
TRBV4-1,TRBJ2-3,-,many,TGCGCCAGCAGCCAAGATAAGGCAGGGGACACAGATACGCAGTATTTT,CASSQDKAGDTDTQYF
TRBV11-2,TRBJ2-3,-,many,TGTGCCAGCAGCTTAGGAGGGAGCGCAGATACGCAGTATTTT,CASSLGGSADTQYF
TRBV30,TRBJ1-2,-,once,TGTGCCTGGACCGGTAACTATGGCTACACCTTC,CAWTGNYGYTF
TRBV7-9,TRBJ1-3,-,-,TGTGCCAGCAGCTTAGGATCTAACTCTGGAAACACCATATATTTT,CASSLGSNSGNTIYF
TRBV7-2,TRBJ2-7,TRBD2,-,TGTGCCAGCAGCTCTAAAGCTCTAGCGGGAGCCTACGAGCAGTACTTC,CASSSKALAGAYEQYF
TRBV5-1,TRBJ1-6,-,many,TGCGCCAGCAGCTTGGCCTTTGGAGACGATTCACCCCTCCACTTT,CASSLAFGDDSPLHF
TRBV28,TRBJ2-1,TRBD2,-,TGTGCCAGCAGTTTATCGGGACTAGCGGGAGGGCATGAGCAGTTCTTC,CASSLSGLAGGHEQFF
TRBV12-3/TRBV12-4,TRBJ1-4,-,few,TGTGCCGGCAGAAAGGGAAAAGAAAAACTGTTTTTT,CAGRKGKEKLFF
TRBV7-2,TRBJ2-5,-,many,TGTGCCAGCAGCTTATCCCGGGCCAAACAAGAGACCCAGTACTTC,CASSLSRAKQETQYF
TRBV12-3/TRBV12-4,TRBJ2-6,-,few,TGTGCCAGCAGTTTGAGCCATCCAGGGGCCAACGTCCTGACTTTC,CASSLSHPGANVLTF
TRBV2,TRBJ2-1,-,many,TGTGCCAGCGGAACGGGAGTACTTAATGAGCAGTTCTTC,CASGTGVLNEQFF
TRBV9,TRBJ1-5,-,-,TGTGCCAGCAGCGTAGAGCCGGGCAATCAGCCCCAGCATTTT,CASSVEPGNQPQHF
TRBV11-2,TRBJ2-2,-,many,TGTGCCAGCAGCCCCCGGAGCGGGTTGCCGAACACCGGGGAGCTGTTTTTT,CASSPRSGLPNTGELFF
TRBV5-5,TRBJ2-7,-,many,TGTGCCAGCAGCTCAACGCGGGAGCAGTACTTC,CASSSTREQYF
TRBV6-6,TRBJ2-7,-,many,TGTGCCAGCAGTTACGTGGGCTCCTACGAGCAGTACTTC,CASSYVGSYEQYF
TRBV6-1,TRBJ2-5,TRBD2,-,TGTGCCAGCAGTTCTGGGACTAGCGGGAGGGGGGGGGGGGAGACCCAGTACTTC,CASSSGTSGRGGGETQYF
TRBV7-9,TRBJ1-1,-,many,TGTGCCAGCAGCATGGATTGGGCTTTCTTT,CASSMDWAFF
TRBV7-9,TRBJ1-1,-,-,TGTGCCAGCAGCCTCCGGGGGGGGTCCGATAACACTGAAGCTTTCTTT,CASSLRGGSDNTEAFF
TRBV28,TRBJ1-5,TRBD1,many,TGTGCCAGCAGCCCCCCCGCAGGGGGGAGTCAGCCCCAGCATTTT,CASSPPAGGSQPQHF